This T cell receptor (beta chain) originates from a study of tumor and adjacent non-tumor tissue in lung cancer (dated by TCRdb to the late 2010s). About the full investigation: By cancer type, the cohort comprised 12 adenocarcinoma patients, a couple of squamous cell carcinoma patients and 1 small cell lung cancer patient. Ages among the roughly 15 patients ranged from about 30 to 85 years, there were around 10 men and 5 women, and disease was at TNM stage I to III. Sequencing produced about 130,000,000 productive TCRbeta reads in total, an average of about 4.2 million reads per sample. Bulk TCRbeta repertoires were compared between lung tumor tissue and matched distant non-tumor lung tissue obtained from more than twelve lung cancer patients. For each patient, one tumor sample and one normal lung sample were taken, giving approximately 33 paired specimens that underwent TCRbeta CDR3 sequencing.

There are a few counts of this clonotype. Its binding antigen is unknown. No base quality information exists; no much larger clone differs at one position. Via the germline V gene, CDR1 is LGHNA and CDR2 YNFKEQ. Inclusive of the bounding cysteine and phenylalanine, the CDR3 is 16 residues long. CDR3 DNA is the only sequence kept; it has 48 bases, read in frame from the first base. V trim: 4 bases; J trim: 5 bases; unmatched bases: 11. The library was made by multiplex PCR. Sequenced on an Illumina HiSeq 2500. Following protocols modified from ARM-PCR, the researchers constructed TCRbeta libraries through three rounds of nested PCR with primers (Table S4). PCR products of 200-500 bp were gel-excised and purified with the QIAquick gel extraction kit before sequencing. As for how the authors treated the data: Reads were cleaned using Trimmomatic, were merged into complete CDR3 sequences using FLASH, and were assigned to V(D)J germline segments using MiTCR. Clonal diversity was calculated as the inverse Simpson's index using VDJtools. Productive reads were defined as in-frame sequences without a premature stop codon. Through fastp at Q25 and MiXCR, TCRdb rebuilt clones from the public reads, retaining in-frame beta chains. A single entry per CDR3 protein holds the most common genes and DNA from its merged rows. TCRdb, not the authors, supplied the V and J calls. In all, the sample holds over 110,000 distinct CDR3 sequences, and around 67% of those were seen once. 18% of the sample rests with the top ten.

Paper-wide results and their limitations: Significantly higher TCR diversity (inverse Simpson) was observed in tumor tissue than in normal lung tissue (431.37 vs 166.20, P = 0.0075, Mann-Whitney U test). The sequencing platform is not named in the methods, and unique molecular identifiers are not mentioned. The top 100 clones made up a significantly larger cumulative share of the repertoire in normal lung than in tumor tissue. Because peripheral blood was not sequenced, blood TCRbeta repertoires in the lung cancer patients of the study were not examined. Only roughly 16 patients were included in the cohort, and the need for larger samples and more detailed clinical data was noted by the authors. Younger patients had significantly higher TCR diversity, and higher tumor TCR diversity was associated with shorter overall and disease-free survival.

RNA was isolated from bulk, unsorted tissue, and RNA quality was assessed with a NanoDrop ND-1000 and an Agilent 2100. The donors were newly diagnosed lung cancer patients admitted for thoracic surgery in China from August to November 2014 who had not received prior chemotherapy. Patients with previous radiotherapy or chemotherapy, or with another concurrent cancer, were excluded from the study. Surgical tissue pieces of 1-2 cm3 were preserved in RNAlater solution and stored at -80 °C until use. This clonotype was obtained from a man aged 60-69 years with small cell lung cancer. What was sequenced was lung tumor tissue. Here the chain combines TRBV4-2 and TRBJ2-5, and 9 bases in between align with TRBD2. The DNA sequence is TGTGCCAGCAGCCCCCGGGTAGCGGGAGTGAAGGAGACCCAGTACTTC. This translates into CASSPRVAGVKETQYF.